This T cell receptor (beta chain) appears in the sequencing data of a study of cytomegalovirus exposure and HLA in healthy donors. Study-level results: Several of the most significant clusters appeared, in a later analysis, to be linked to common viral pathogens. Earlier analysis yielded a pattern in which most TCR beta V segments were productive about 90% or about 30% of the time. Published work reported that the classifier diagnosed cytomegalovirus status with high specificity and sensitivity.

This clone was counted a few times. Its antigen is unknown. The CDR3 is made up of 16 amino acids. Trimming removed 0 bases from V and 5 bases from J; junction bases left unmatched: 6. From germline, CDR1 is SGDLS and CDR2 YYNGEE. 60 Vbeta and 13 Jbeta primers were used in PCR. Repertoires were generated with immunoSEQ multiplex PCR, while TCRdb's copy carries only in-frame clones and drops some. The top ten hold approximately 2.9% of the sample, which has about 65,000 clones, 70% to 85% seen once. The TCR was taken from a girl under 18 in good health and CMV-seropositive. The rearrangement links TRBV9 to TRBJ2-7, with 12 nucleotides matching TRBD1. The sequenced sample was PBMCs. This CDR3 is CASSVGPGQGADEQYF. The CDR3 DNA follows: TGTGCCAGCAGCGTAGGACCGGGACAGGGGGCTGACGAGCAGTACTTC.